This T cell receptor (beta chain) stems from a study of Ad26.COV2.S vaccination and SARS-CoV-2 variants. Broader study findings: Post-vaccination breadth of spike-specific CD8+ and CD4+ T cell responses was reportedly substantial.

On this clone itself: What it recognizes is unknown.

This CDR3 has 15 residues. Trimming took 3 bases from V and 0 from J, leaving 11 bases between them. Germline loops: CDR1 MDHEN, CDR2 SYDVKM. The treatment: roughly 19 received Ad26.COV2.S at low or high dose, single or two shots; about 5 received placebo; per-sample allocation not given. Sampling happened 63 days after the first vaccine or placebo injection. Within Boston, the person who donated was an adult of 18-55 years. TCRdb's table, derived via immunoSEQ multiplex PCR, lists solely in-frame clones and lacks some. Of 400,000 to 450,000 clones in the sample, approximately 92% are singletons; the top ten hold 1.5% to 2%.

The sequences come from peripheral blood, collected in a trial of Ad26.COV2.S vaccine versus placebo. V is TRBV28 and J is TRBJ1-2, with D maybe TRBD1 (5 bases). The sequence came from a person between 18 and 65 years old who received the Ad26.COV2.S COVID-19 vaccine or a placebo. The DNA for the CDR3 is TGTGCCAGCAGTTTGGGACGGGAAGCTAACTATGGCTACACCTTC. Translation: CASSLGREANYGYTF.